Here is one T cell receptor (beta chain) with its context. No cognate antigen has been identified for it. No base qualities exist here, and no much larger clone lies one base off it. TCRbeta CDR3 regions were amplified from genomic DNA by means of the immunoSEQ Assay, a bias-controlled multiplex PCR. In the source study's methods: The number of nucleated cells in each sample was estimated by amplification of reference gene primers within the assay. Sequence reads were collapsed and filtered to measure the absolute abundance of every unique TCRbeta CDR3 rearrangement. For each sample, productive Simpson clonality was calculated by taking the square root of Simpson's diversity index across productive rearrangements. Held by TCRdb, this immuneACCESS table contains in-frame sequences only and omits some clones. Under half of the omission traces to an unresolved V gene where checked; the cause of the rest is unknown. That table is the source of V, J and clone size, and D and trimming were worked out from the DNA. Recorded for this sample are approximately 350,000 clones; around 83% of them occurred a single time. The ten largest clones represent under 3% of the sample.

Trimming leaves V shorter by 4 bases and J shorter by 6 bases, with the junction holding 14 bases beyond the gene matches. The germline V gene encodes CDR1 SEHNR and CDR2 FQNEAQ (reference sequence). The CDR3 starts with the cysteine, ends with the phenylalanine, and has 16 residues. CDR3 DNA is the only sequence kept; it has 48 bases, read in frame from the first base. Whole blood was collected in K2EDTA tubes by collaborating institutions according to the institutions' own protocols. For TCRbeta analysis, collaborators shipped samples as frozen whole blood, isolated PBMCs, or DNA extracted from either of those sample types. The data stem from a study of blood T cell repertoires in COVID-19 (dated by TCRdb to the early 2020s). The study in broad terms: Samples from collaborators originated in the United States, Italy and Spain and spanned both the acute and convalescent phases of COVID-19. The prospective study material was composed of cDNA or gDNA derived from T cells, B-cell-depleted T cells, or PBMCs. The dataset comprised deeply sampled blood TCRbeta repertoires from subjects exposed to, actively infected with, or recovered from COVID-19. The repertoires were released in a freely available public database intended as a resource for research on the immune response to SARS-CoV-2. The samples were drawn from the first 160 participants of the ongoing ImmuneRACE study and from 950 to 1,500 subjects provided by 6 global collaborators. Nearly every sample came with metadata listing a de-identified subject ID, COVID-19 status, age in years and sex. HLA class I and class II types, where available, came from metadata supplied by the sample provider rather than from assay-based typing.

General conclusions and limits of the study: The amount of clinical and demographic metadata varied by source and participant and was provided uncurated.

The sample taken for sequencing was peripheral blood. The sequence was collected from a man under 40 with active or convalescent COVID-19. The chain was built from TRBV7-9 and TRBJ2-7; 8 bases in between match TRBD2. In nucleotides, the sequence is TGTGCCAGCAGCTCCCCCTGGGCAGCGGGGGCACCCGAGCAGTACTTC. It codes for CASSSPWAAGAPEQYF. The full variable domain, completed from the reference TRBV7-9 and TRBJ2-7 proteins outside the CDR3, reads DTGVSQNPRHKITKRGQNVTFRCDPISEHNRLYWYRQTLGQGPEFLTYFQNEAQLEKSRLLSDRFSAERPKGSFSTLEIQRTEQGDSAMYLCASSSPWAAGAPEQYFGPGTRLTVT.